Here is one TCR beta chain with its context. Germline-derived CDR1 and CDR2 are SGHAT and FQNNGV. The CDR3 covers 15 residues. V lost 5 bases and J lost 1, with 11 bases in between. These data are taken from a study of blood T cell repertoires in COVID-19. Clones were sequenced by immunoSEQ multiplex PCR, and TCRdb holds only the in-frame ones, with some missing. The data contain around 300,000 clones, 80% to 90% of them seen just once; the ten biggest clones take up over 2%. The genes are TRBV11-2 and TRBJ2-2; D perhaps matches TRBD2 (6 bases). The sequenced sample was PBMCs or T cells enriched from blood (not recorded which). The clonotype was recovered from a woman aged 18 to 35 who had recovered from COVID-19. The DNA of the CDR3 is TGTGCCAGCAGCCGGGGGATCCAGAACACCGGGGAGCTGTTTTTT. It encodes CASSRGIQNTGELFF.